One sample yielded the 24 T cell receptor beta chains listed below, sequenced in a study of cytomegalovirus exposure and HLA in healthy donors. Primers included in the PCR were 60 Vbeta and 13 Jbeta primers. Repertoires were generated with immunoSEQ multiplex PCR, while TCRdb's copy carries only in-frame clones and drops some. This table has roughly 280,000 clones, under 80% appearing once. Sequenced input: PBMCs. The receptors here all came from a female donor in good health and CMV-seronegative.

In DNA form, the CDR3 reads TGTGCCTGGAGTGTAGCGGGGATCTACGAGCAGTACTTC. It translates to CAWSVAGIYEQYF. V gene TRBV30 combines with J gene TRBJ2-7, with 7 positions matching TRBD2. CDR3 length: 13 residues. Germline CDR1 and CDR2: GTSNPN and SVGIG (reference sequence). V dropped 0 bases and J dropped 3; count of bases not matched to a gene: 2.

This chain uses TRBV6-1 with TRBJ1-5; D gene uncertain. There are 11 residues in the CDR3. The germline CDR1 and CDR2 sequences are MNHNS and SASEGT. The V end was cut by 5 bases, the J end by 4 bases, with 3 bases between. CDR3 DNA: TGTGCCAGCAGTACAAATCAGCCCCAGCATTTT. Translation gives CASSTNQPQHF.

The rearrangement joins TRBV11-3 to TRBJ2-7; possibly TRBD2 for D (5 bases). The V and J ends lost 5 bases and 5 bases respectively, with 16 bases between them. There are 14 residues in the CDR3. Germline V lookup: CDR1 SGHNT, CDR2 YENEEA. CDR3 nucleotides: TGTGCCAGCAGCGCCCGCGGGCCGATCCACGAGCAGTACTTC. Protein: CASSARGPIHEQYF.

The rearrangement uses TRBV7-2 and TRBJ2-5, with 12 bases lining up with TRBD2. Losses at the gene ends were 1 base for V and 5 bases for J; bases not matched to a gene: 5. Germline CDR1 reads SGHTA; CDR2 reads FQGNSA. The CDR3 has 16 residues. DNA for the CDR3: TGTGCCAGCAGCTTAGAGGGACTAGCGGGCCTGGAGACCCAGTACTTC. Translating gives CASSLEGLAGLETQYF.

This clone was detected a few times. The CDR3 protein is CASSVVPSEDTEAFF. The DNA for the CDR3 is TGTGCCAGCAGCGTAGTCCCCTCGGAGGACACTGAAGCTTTCTTT. The rearrangement joins TRBV9 to TRBJ1-1; the D is unclear. The germline V gene has CDR1 SGDLS and CDR2 YYNGEE. Trimming shortened V by 0 bases and J by 3 bases, and 12 bases separated the two germline ends. The CDR3 is 15 residues long.

The chain employs TRBV18 and TRBJ2-5; 9 nucleotides agree with TRBD1. CDR3 length: 15 amino acids. CDR1 and CDR2 from the germline V gene are KGHSH and LQKENI. With 3 bases clipped from V and 1 base from J, the junction kept 3 bases outside the gene matches. CDR3 sequence (DNA): TGTGCCAGCTCACCTCCGGACAGGGGCCAAGAGACCCAGTACTTC. Its protein product is CASSPPDRGQETQYF.

This sequence joins TRBV7-8 and TRBJ2-3, with 7 bases matching TRBD2. Germline-derived CDR1 and CDR2 are SGHVS and FQNEAQ. V lost 5 bases and J lost 4; bases outside the gene matches: 15. CDR3 length: 17 residues. The CDR3 DNA reads TGTGCCAGCAGCCTATCCGGAGGCGGGAGAGGGGCAGATACGCAGTATTTT. This translates into CASSLSGGGRGADTQYF.

This clone has a handful of counts. CDR3 region: CASRVPNSEKLFF. The CDR3 DNA sequence: TGCGCCAGCCGTGTCCCTAACAGTGAAAAACTGTTTTTT. The chain couples TRBV10-2 to TRBJ1-4; D call uncertain. V gave up 8 bases and J gave up 7 bases, with 14 bases separating them. Germline values: CDR1 WSHSY, CDR2 SAAADI. This CDR3 is 13 amino acids long.

The chain combines TRBV19 with TRBJ1-5; no clear D gene. The V gene lost 9 bases and the J gene lost 5 bases, with 17 bases spanning the gap. The CDR3 consists of 14 residues. The germline V gene encodes CDR1 LNHDA and CDR2 SQIVND (reference sequence). CDR3 sequence (DNA): TGTGCCAGCCACATTACCGGGAACTATCAGCCCCAGCATTTT. Translating gives CASHITGNYQPQHF.

This clone was found a few times. The CDR3 nucleotides read TGTGCCAGTACCCGGGGTAGCGGGAGCACAGATACGCAGTATTTT. Translated: CASTRGSGSTDTQYF. The V call is TRBV19, the J call TRBJ2-3, with 7 nucleotides matching TRBD2. Unmatched junction bases numbered 7, after V lost 7 bases and J lost 0 bases. This CDR3 has 15 amino acids. CDR1 and CDR2 (germline): LNHDA, SQIVND (reference sequence).

The chain employs TRBV28 and TRBJ2-7; D might be TRBD1 (6 bases). CDR1 and CDR2 from the germline V gene are MDHEN and SYDVKM. V dropped 7 bases and J dropped 2 bases, with 12 bases sitting between them. The CDR3 is 13 residues long. The CDR3 spells CASTARDTYEQYF. The CDR3 DNA follows: TGTGCCAGCACCGCCCGGGACACCTACGAGCAGTACTTC. Supplemented by reference TRBV28 and TRBJ2-7, the full variable domain reads DVKVTQSSRYLVKRTGEKVFLECVQDMDHENMFWYRQDPGLGLRLIYFSYDVKMKEKGDIPEGYSVSREKKERFSLILESASTNQTSMYLCASTARDTYEQYFGPGTRLTVT.

This chain uses TRBV28 with TRBJ2-7; a weak D match, TRBD1 (5 bases). The CDR3 spans 16 residues. V lost 5 bases and J lost 0, with 17 bases in between. Germline loops: CDR1 MDHEN, CDR2 SYDVKM. In DNA, the CDR3 is TGTGCCAGCAGTATTCGACAGACTTTGAGCTCCTACGAGCAGTACTTC. Its protein is CASSIRQTLSSYEQYF.

This clone was counted between two and nine times. This chain joins TRBV28 and TRBJ2-3; 9 nucleotides align to TRBD2. The trim removed 2 bases at V and 4 bases at J, leaving 4 bases unmatched. The CDR3 consists of 15 residues. Germline V lookup: CDR1 MDHEN, CDR2 SYDVKM. The CDR3, as DNA: TGTGCCAGCAGTTTAGCGGGAGGGGGTTCAGATACGCAGTATTTT. This gives the protein CASSLAGGGSDTQYF. Filled out from reference TRBV28 and TRBJ2-3, the complete variable domain reads DVKVTQSSRYLVKRTGEKVFLECVQDMDHENMFWYRQDPGLGLRLIYFSYDVKMKEKGDIPEGYSVSREKKERFSLILESASTNQTSMYLCASSLAGGGSDTQYFGPGTRLTVL.

DNA for the CDR3: TGTGCCAGCAGTGAACAGACTAGCGGGAGCGGTGATACGCAGTATTTT. It translates to CASSEQTSGSGDTQYF. The genes are TRBV25-1 and TRBJ2-3; 12 nucleotides agree with TRBD2. Germline CDR1 reads MGHDK; CDR2 reads SYGVNS. The CDR3 loop spans 16 amino acids. Trimming at V came to 2 bases and at J to 6 bases, leaving 6 bases not matched to a gene.

The chain has TRBV5-1 and TRBJ1-4; D gene ambiguous. Germline CDR1 reads SGHRS; CDR2 reads YFSETQ. The CDR3 sequence is 15 residues long. The ends were cut back, 5 bases at V and 8 bases at J, with 19 bases in the middle. The CDR3 DNA is TGCGCCAGCAGACTTGGGGAGCCCTTGGTCGAAAAACTGTTTTTT. It is translated as CASRLGEPLVEKLFF.

Here the CDR3 reads CASSLQGYAQLSEAFF. DNA of the CDR3: TGCGCCAGCAGCTTACAGGGCTATGCCCAATTGAGTGAAGCTTTCTTT. The gene calls are TRBV5-1 and TRBJ1-1; a weak D match, TRBD1 (6 bases). CDR1 and CDR2 (germline): SGHRS, YFSETQ. Trimming left V 2 bases short and J 7 bases short, with 21 bases between. There are 16 residues in the CDR3.

The CDR3 DNA follows: TGTGCCAGCAGCTGGTGGACTAGCGGGAGAGGAGAACTAGACGAGCAGTACTTC. Its protein product is CASSWWTSGRGELDEQYF. The chain combines TRBV5-8 with TRBJ2-5, with 13 bases lining up with TRBD2. The end of the DNA is better explained by TRBJ2-7, so the J call may be wrong. The CDR3 extends over 18 amino acids. Germline lookup yields CDR1 SGHTS and CDR2 YDEGEE.

This clone was detected a few times. The rearrangement links TRBV13 to TRBJ1-1, with D uncertain. The CDR3 is 16 amino acids. V lost 5 bases, J lost 1 base, and 17 bases lay in between. Germline V gene data show CDR1 as PRHDT and CDR2 as FYEKMQ (reference sequence). The CDR3 reads CASSQVPARQNTEAFF. The CDR3 DNA reads TGTGCCAGCAGCCAAGTTCCGGCCAGACAGAACACTGAAGCTTTCTTT.

The V and J genes are TRBV30 and TRBJ1-2; the match to TRBD1 covers 8 bases. With V trimmed by 2 bases and J by 3 bases, 5 bases remained unmatched. The CDR3 is made up of 14 amino acids. From germline, CDR1 is GTSNPN and CDR2 SVGIG (reference sequence). CDR3 in DNA: TGTGCCTGGAGTCGGACAGGGAGTGACTATGGCTACACCTTC. This encodes CAWSRTGSDYGYTF.

The CDR3 is CASSFPTDTQFSYNSPLHF. The CDR3 DNA sequence: TGTGCCAGCAGCTTTCCGACGGACACCCAGTTCTCCTATAATTCACCCCTCCACTTT. The rearrangement joins TRBV7-8 to TRBJ1-6, with D maybe TRBD1 (5 bases). V was trimmed by 3 bases and J by 0 bases, leaving 18 bases between them. The CDR3 spans 19 residues. In germline, CDR1 is SGHVS, CDR2 FQNEAQ.

This clone was recorded a few times. This chain uses TRBV5-6 with TRBJ2-1, with a tentative D call TRBD2 (5 bases). CDR1 SGHDT and CDR2 YYEEEE come from the germline V gene. The V end was cut by 2 bases, the J end by 2 bases, with 11 bases between. This CDR3 has 15 residues. For the CDR3, the DNA is TGTGCCAGCAGCTTCCGGGGATATGCCTACAATGAGCAGTTCTTC. Its translation is CASSFRGYAYNEQFF.

This chain joins TRBV6-4 and TRBJ2-2; a possible D gene is TRBD2 (7 bases). CDR1 and CDR2 (germline): MRHNA, SNTAGT. The CDR3 totals 16 residues. The V and J ends lost 6 bases and 3 bases respectively, with 17 bases between them. In DNA form, the CDR3 reads TGTGCCAGCAGGAGGGGGGGAGACTTTGACACCGGGGAGCTGTTTTTT. Translating it yields CASRRGGDFDTGELFF.

The chain has TRBV5-4 and TRBJ1-6; D gene ambiguous. Per the germline V gene, CDR1 is SGHNT and CDR2 is YYREEE (reference sequence). Trimming cost V 0 bases and J 8 bases, with 15 bases left between them. The CDR3 extends over 16 amino acids. CDR3 sequence (DNA): TGTGCCAGCAGCTTGGAAGCGAAAAGCGGTGATTCACCCCTCCACTTT. This sequence encodes CASSLEAKSGDSPLHF. The full variable domain, its missing parts supplied by reference TRBV5-4 and TRBJ1-6, is ETGVTQSPTHLIKTRGQQVTLRCSSQSGHNTVSWYQQALGQGPQFIFQYYREEENGRGNFPPRFSGLQFPNYSSELNVNALELDDSALYLCASSLEAKSGDSPLHFGNGTRLTVT.

This clone has more than one count but fewer than ten. The chain employs TRBV5-4 and TRBJ2-2; maybe TRBD2 (5 bases). Per germline, CDR1 SGHNT and CDR2 YYREEE (reference sequence). This CDR3 is 14 amino acids long. V gave up 0 bases and J gave up 6 bases, with 9 bases separating them. CDR3 sequence reads: CASSLEAGAGELFF. CDR3 nucleotide sequence: TGTGCCAGCAGCTTGGAAGCCGGGGCCGGGGAGCTGTTTTTT.